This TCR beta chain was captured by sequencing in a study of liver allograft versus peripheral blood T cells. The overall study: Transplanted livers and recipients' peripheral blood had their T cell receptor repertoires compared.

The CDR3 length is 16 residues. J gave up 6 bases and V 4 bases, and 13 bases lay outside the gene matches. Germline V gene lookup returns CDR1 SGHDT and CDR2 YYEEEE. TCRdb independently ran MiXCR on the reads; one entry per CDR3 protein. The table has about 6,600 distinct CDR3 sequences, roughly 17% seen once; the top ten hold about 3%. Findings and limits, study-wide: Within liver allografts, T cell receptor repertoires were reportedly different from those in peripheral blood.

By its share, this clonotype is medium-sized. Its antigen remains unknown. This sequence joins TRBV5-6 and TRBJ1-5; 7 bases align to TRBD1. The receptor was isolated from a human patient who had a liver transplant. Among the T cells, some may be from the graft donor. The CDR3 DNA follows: TGTGCCAGCAGCCTCCAGGCAGGGGGGATTAGTCAGCCCCAGCATTTT. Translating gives CASSLQAGGISQPQHF.